The rows below give T cell receptor beta chains drawn from one sample of a study of cytomegalovirus exposure and HLA in healthy donors. The data were produced by immunoSEQ multiplex PCR, yet TCRdb's version contains in-frame clones alone and is incomplete. The sample carries about 110,000 clones, around 82% recorded once. Sequenced input: PBMCs. The receptors stem from a man in his fifties in good health and CMV-seronegative. CDR3s include the opening cysteine and the closing phenylalanine or tryptophan. A D gene is named only where the DNA matches it firmly. Clone size, where shown, is once, few, many, or a class for clones that have expanded.

j_call d_call clone_size v_call cdr3_aa cdr3_nt
TRBJ1-2 . . TRBV28 CASSLSGNGYTF TGTGCCAGCAGTTTATCAGGGAATGGCTACACCTTC
TRBJ1-2 . few TRBV20-1 CSAIEDYGYTF TGCAGTGCTATTGAGGACTATGGCTACACCTTC
TRBJ1-3 TRBD1 once TRBV6-1 CASRTTGGNTIYF TGTGCCAGCAGAACGACAGGGGGAAACACCATATATTTT
TRBJ2-3 TRBD1 . TRBV5-1 CASSRQGMEGDTQYF TGCGCCAGCAGCCGACAGGGGATGGAGGGAGATACGCAGTATTTT
TRBJ1-1 . . TRBV19 CASSIAGAGGNTEAFF TGTGCCAGTAGCATCGCGGGGGCTGGCGGAAACACTGAAGCTTTCTTT
TRBJ1-1 . . TRBV5-4 CASSRQATLNTEAFF TGTGCCAGCAGCCGACAGGCAACCCTTAACACTGAAGCTTTCTTT
TRBJ2-5 TRBD1 . TRBV6-5 CASSWIPGQQQETQYF TGTGCCAGCAGTTGGATCCCGGGACAGCAACAAGAGACCCAGTACTTC
TRBJ1-1 . . TRBV5-4 CASSLRGEAFF TGTGCCAGCAGCTTGCGGGGGGAAGCTTTCTTT
TRBJ1-2 . few TRBV7-9 CASSFSGGWSRYGYTF TGTGCCAGCAGCTTTAGCGGAGGGTGGTCCCGCTATGGCTACACCTTC
TRBJ1-6 . once TRBV7-8 CASSPTYSGAAYNSPLHF TGTGCCAGCAGCCCAACCTATAGTGGGGCAGCTTATAATTCACCCCTCCACTTT
TRBJ2-3 . . TRBV12-5 CASGQWDTQYF TGTGCTAGTGGCCAGTGGGATACGCAGTATTTT
TRBJ1-5 . . TRBV7-8 CASSLATGNQPQHF TGTGCCAGCAGCTTAGCTACAGGGAATCAGCCCCAGCATTTT
TRBJ2-5 TRBD2 . TRBV4-1 CASSQDYPRTSGRETQYF TGCGCCAGCAGCCAAGATTACCCTCGGACTAGCGGGAGGGAGACCCAGTACTTC
TRBJ1-4 . once TRBV29-1 CSVRSGQLTEKLFF TGCAGCGTTCGAAGCGGACAGCTTACTGAAAAACTGTTTTTT
TRBJ2-7 . . TRBV6-5 CASSYSRTSSSYEQYF TGTGCCAGCAGTTACTCTAGGACATCTAGCTCCTACGAGCAGTACTTC
TRBJ2-3 . . TRBV12-5 CASGLEQVTHTQYF TGTGCTAGTGGTTTGGAACAGGTAACCCATACGCAGTATTTT
TRBJ1-3 TRBD1 . TRBV7-2 CASSFTRGRLAGNTIYF TGTGCCAGCAGCTTCACCAGGGGGCGCCTAGCTGGAAACACCATATATTTT
TRBJ2-5 TRBD2 . TRBV7-6 CASSLGVAGGQETQYF TGTGCCAGCAGCTTAGGAGTAGCGGGGGGTCAAGAGACCCAGTACTTC
TRBJ1-5 . once TRBV27 CASSWGGSTSNQPQHF TGTGCCAGCAGTTGGGGGGGCTCTACGAGCAATCAGCCCCAGCATTTT
TRBJ1-5 . . TRBV6-1 CASSTRTANQPQHF TGTGCCAGCAGTACCCGGACAGCCAATCAGCCCCAGCATTTT
TRBJ2-2 TRBD1 few TRBV28 CASSLADRVNTGELFF TGTGCCAGCAGTTTAGCGGACAGGGTGAACACCGGGGAGCTGTTTTTT
TRBJ2-3 . . TRBV6-6 CASSYSRHPDTQYF TGTGCCAGCAGTTACTCGAGGCACCCGGATACGCAGTATTTT
TRBJ2-5 . . TRBV5-4 CASSYGQKETQYF TGTGCCAGCAGCTATGGACAGAAGGAGACCCAGTACTTC
TRBJ2-1 TRBD2 . TRBV7-8 CASSSTFGGTSYNEQFF TGTGCCAGCAGCAGCACCTTCGGGGGGACCTCCTACAATGAGCAGTTCTTC